This T cell receptor (beta chain) was identified in a study of CD8 T cells in ankylosing spondylitis. In regard to this clonotype: The antigen is unknown.

TCRdb called the 5' RACE reads again in MiXCR, with one record for every CDR3 protein. The sample yields about 360,000 distinct CDR3 sequences, about 20% seen once. J gave up 0 bases and V 6 bases, and 13 bases lay outside the gene matches. This CDR3 is built from 18 residues. Germline V lookup: CDR1 MNHNS, CDR2 SASEGT. Study results and limitations: Reports say disease-linked clones showed up significantly more in matched ankylosing spondylitis synovial fluid.

This receptor was obtained from a male donor with ankylosing spondylitis or in good health (not recorded which). The chain links TRBV6-1 to TRBJ2-1; 8 nucleotides line up with TRBD2. Sequencing used blood, either unsorted or a sorted T cell fraction (not recorded which). In DNA, the CDR3 is TGTGCCAGCAGGGGGGAGACTAGCGTCCTCAGCTCCTACAATGAGCAGTTCTTC. This encodes CASRGETSVLSSYNEQFF.